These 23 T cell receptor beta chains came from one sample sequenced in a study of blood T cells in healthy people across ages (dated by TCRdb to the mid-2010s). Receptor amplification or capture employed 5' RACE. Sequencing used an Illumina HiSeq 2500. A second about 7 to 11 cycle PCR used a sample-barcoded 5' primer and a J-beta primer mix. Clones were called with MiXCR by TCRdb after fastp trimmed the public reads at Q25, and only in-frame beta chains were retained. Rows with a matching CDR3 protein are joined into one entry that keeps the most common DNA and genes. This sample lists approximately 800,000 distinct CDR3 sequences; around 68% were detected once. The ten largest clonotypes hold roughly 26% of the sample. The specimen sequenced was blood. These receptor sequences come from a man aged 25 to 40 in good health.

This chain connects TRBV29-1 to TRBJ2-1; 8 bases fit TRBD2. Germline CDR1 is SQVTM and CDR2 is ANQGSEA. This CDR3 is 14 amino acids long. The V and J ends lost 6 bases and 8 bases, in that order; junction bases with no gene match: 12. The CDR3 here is CSVMGLVGFDEQFF. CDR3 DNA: TGCAGCGTCATGGGACTAGTAGGTTTTGATGAGCAGTTCTTC.

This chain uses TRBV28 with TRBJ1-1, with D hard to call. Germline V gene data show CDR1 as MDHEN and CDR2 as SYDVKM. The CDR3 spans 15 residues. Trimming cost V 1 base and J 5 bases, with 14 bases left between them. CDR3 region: CASSLFTVGRTEAFF. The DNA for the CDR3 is TGTGCCAGCAGTTTATTTACAGTGGGTAGGACTGAAGCTTTCTTT. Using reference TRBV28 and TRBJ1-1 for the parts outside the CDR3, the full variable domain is DVKVTQSSRYLVKRTGEKVFLECVQDMDHENMFWYRQDPGLGLRLIYFSYDVKMKEKGDIPEGYSVSREKKERFSLILESASTNQTSMYLCASSLFTVGRTEAFFGQGTRLTVV.

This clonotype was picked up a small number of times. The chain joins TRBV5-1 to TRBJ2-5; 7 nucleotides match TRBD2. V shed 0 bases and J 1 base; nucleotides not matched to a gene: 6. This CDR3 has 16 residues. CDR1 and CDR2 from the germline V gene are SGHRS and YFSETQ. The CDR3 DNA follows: TGCGCCAGCAGCTTGGGCGGGGGAACCACCCAAGAGACCCAGTACTTC. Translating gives CASSLGGGTTQETQYF.

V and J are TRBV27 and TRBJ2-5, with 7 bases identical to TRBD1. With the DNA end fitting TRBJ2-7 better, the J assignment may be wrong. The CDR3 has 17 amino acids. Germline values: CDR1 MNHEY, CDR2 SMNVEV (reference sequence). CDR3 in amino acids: CASSRPTGRNIPYEQYF. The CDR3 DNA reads TGTGCCAGCAGCCGGCCGACAGGGAGAAATATTCCCTACGAGCAGTACTTC.

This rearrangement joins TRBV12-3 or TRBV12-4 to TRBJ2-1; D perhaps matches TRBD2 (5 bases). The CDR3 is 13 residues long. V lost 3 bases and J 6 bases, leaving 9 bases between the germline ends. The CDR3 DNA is TGTGCCAGCAGTTTTCCGGCGGGCAATGAGCAGTTCTTC. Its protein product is CASSFPAGNEQFF.

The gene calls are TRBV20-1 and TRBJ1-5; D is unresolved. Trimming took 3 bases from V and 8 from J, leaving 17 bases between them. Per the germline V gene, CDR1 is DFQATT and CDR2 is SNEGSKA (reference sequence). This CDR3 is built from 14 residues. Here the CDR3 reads CSARVGRDSEPQHF. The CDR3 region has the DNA TGCAGTGCTAGGGTGGGTCGAGATAGTGAGCCCCAGCATTTT.

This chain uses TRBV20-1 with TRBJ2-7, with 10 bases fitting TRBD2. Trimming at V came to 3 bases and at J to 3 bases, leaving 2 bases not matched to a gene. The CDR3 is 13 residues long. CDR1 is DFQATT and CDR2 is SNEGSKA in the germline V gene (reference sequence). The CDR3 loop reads CSASRTSGYEQYF. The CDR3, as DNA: TGCAGTGCTAGCCGGACTAGCGGCTACGAGCAGTACTTC.

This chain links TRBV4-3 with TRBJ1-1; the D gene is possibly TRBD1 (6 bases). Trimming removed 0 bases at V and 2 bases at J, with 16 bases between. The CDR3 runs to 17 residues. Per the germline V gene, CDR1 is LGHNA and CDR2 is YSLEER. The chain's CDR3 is CASSQEVLGQLNTEAFF. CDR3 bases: TGCGCCAGCAGCCAAGAGGTCTTGGGACAACTAAACACTGAAGCTTTCTTT.

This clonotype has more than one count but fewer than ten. This CDR3 reads CSVGTLYEQYF. As DNA, the CDR3 is TGCAGCGTTGGCACATTGTACGAGCAGTACTTC. The chain combines TRBV29-1 with TRBJ2-7, with D unresolved. Germline-derived CDR1 and CDR2 are SQVTM and ANQGSEA. With 4 bases removed from V and 4 bases from J, the gap between germline ends came to 8 bases. The CDR3 covers 11 residues.

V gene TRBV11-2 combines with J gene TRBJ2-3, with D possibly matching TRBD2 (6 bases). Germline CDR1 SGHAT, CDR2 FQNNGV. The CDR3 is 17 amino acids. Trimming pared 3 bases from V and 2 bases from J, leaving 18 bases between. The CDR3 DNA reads TGTGCCAGCAGCTTTTGGGGGAGCGGGTACATCACAGATACGCAGTATTTT. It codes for CASSFWGSGYITDTQYF. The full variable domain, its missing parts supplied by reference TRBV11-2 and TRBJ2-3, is EAGVAQSPRYKIIEKRQSVAFWCNPISGHATLYWYQQILGQGPKLLIQFQNNGVVDDSQLPKDRFSAERLKGVDSTLKIQPAKLEDSAVYLCASSFWGSGYITDTQYFGPGTRLTVL.

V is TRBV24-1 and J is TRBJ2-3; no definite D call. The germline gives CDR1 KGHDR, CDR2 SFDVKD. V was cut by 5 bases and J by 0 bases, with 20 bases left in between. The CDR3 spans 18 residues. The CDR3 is CATSVPLVSPYSTDTQYF. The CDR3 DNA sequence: TGTGCCACCAGTGTGCCCCTCGTCTCACCATATAGCACAGATACGCAGTATTTT.

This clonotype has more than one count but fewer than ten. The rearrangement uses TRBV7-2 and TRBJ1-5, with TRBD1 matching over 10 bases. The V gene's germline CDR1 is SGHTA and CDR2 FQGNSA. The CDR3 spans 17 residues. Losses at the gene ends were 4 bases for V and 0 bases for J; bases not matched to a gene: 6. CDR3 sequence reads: CASSSGQGVLSNQPQHF. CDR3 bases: TGTGCCAGCAGCTCAGGACAGGGGGTGCTTAGCAATCAGCCCCAGCATTTT.

In DNA form, the CDR3 reads TGTGCCAGCAGCCAAGACCCTCAGAGATCTTACGAGCAGTACTTC. Residues: CASSQDPQRSYEQYF. V usage is TRBV4-2 and J usage is TRBJ2-7; no clear D gene. CDR1 is LGHNA, CDR2 YNFKEQ, per germline. V lost 0 bases to trimming and J lost 4 bases, with 13 bases between them. CDR3 length: 15 amino acids.

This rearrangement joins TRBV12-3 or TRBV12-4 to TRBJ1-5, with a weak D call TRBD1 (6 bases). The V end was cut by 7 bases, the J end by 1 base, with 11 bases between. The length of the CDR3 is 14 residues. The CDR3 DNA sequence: TGTGCCAGCACCCAGGACAGCAGCAATCAGCCCCAGCATTTT. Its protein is CASTQDSSNQPQHF.

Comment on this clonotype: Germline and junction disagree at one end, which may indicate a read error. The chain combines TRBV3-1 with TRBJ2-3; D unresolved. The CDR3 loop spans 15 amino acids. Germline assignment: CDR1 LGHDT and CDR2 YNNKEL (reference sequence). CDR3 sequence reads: CASSQAQPPTDTQYF. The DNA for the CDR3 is TGTGCCAGCAGCCAAGCCCAGCCCCCCACAGACACGCAGTATTTT.

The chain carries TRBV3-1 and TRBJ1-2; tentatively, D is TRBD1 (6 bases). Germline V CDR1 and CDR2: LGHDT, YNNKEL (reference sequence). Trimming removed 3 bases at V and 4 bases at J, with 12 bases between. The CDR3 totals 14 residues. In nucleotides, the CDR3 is TGTGCCAGCAGCCAGGGGGCGCAAGGCTATGGCTACACCTTC. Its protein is CASSQGAQGYGYTF.

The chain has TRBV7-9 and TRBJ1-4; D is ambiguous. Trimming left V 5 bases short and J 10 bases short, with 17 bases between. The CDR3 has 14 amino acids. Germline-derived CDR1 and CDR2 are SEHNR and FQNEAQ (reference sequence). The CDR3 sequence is CASSPVEFSGKLFF. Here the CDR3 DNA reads TGTGCCAGCAGCCCAGTGGAGTTCTCCGGAAAACTGTTTTTT.

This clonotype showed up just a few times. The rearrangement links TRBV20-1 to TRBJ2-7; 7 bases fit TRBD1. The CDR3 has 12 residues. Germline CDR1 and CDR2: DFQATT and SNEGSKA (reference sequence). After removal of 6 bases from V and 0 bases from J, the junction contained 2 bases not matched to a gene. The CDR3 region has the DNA TGCAGTGCGTGGGACAGCTCCTACGAGCAGTACTTC. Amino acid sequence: CSAWDSSYEQYF.

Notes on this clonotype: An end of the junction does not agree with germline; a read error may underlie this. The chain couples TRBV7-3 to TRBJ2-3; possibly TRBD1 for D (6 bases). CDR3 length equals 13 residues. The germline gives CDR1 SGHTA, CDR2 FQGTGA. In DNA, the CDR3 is TGTGCCAGCATCTTAATGCAGGGGGATACGCAGTATTTT. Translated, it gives CASILMQGDTQYF.

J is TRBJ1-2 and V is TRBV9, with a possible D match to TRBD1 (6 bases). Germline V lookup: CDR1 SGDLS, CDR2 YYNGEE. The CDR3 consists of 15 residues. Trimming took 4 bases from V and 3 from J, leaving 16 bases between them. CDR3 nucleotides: TGTGCCAGCAGCCCAAAGGGGGGGACGGACTATGGCTACACCTTC. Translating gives CASSPKGGTDYGYTF.

CDR3 coding DNA: TGCAGTGCTAGAGCGCCTGCGGGGGGACCACAAGAGACCCAGTACTTC. It encodes CSARAPAGGPQETQYF. J is TRBJ2-5 and V is TRBV20-1, with 8 positions matching TRBD2. Germline CDR1 is DFQATT and CDR2 is SNEGSKA (reference sequence). The CDR3 loop spans 16 amino acids. J lost 2 bases, V lost 1 base, and 9 bases had no gene match.

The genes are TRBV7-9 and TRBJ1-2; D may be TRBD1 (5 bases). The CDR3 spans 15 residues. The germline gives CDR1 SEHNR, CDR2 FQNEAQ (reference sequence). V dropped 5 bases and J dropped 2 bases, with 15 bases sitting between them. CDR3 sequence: CASSILDRQNYGYTF. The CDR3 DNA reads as TGTGCCAGCAGCATACTAGACAGACAAAACTATGGCTACACCTTC.

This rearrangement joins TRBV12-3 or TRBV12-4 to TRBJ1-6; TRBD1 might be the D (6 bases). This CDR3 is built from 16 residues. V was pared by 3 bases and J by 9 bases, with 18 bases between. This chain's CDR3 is CASSFGPTGAASPLHF. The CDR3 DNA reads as TGTGCCAGCAGTTTTGGGCCGACGGGGGCAGCTTCACCCCTCCACTTT.